This T cell receptor beta chain was recorded in a study of beta chain features in type 1 diabetes. Study information: Regarding age, gender and cell yields, patients proved similar to healthy donors. Study results and limitations: PCR might favor shorter templates, but any such skew would affect patients and controls equally. Patients with Type 1 diabetes showed moderately but significantly shorter TCRB CDR3s in all four CD4+ subsets.

Germline-derived CDR1 and CDR2 are MNHNY and SVGAGI (reference sequence). This CDR3 spans 16 amino acids. Trimming cost V 4 bases and J 1 base; bases outside gene matches: 5. This clone turned up a few times. Its antigen is as yet unknown. Sorted cells reached over 95% purity in every population. Expressed TCRB transcripts were sequenced, since all the RNA that had been isolated was reverse transcribed. Sequencing was performed with immunoSEQ multiplex PCR; in TCRdb, only in-frame clones are kept and a portion is missing. The sample holds some 140,000 clones, around 9% seen once. Sequencing was done on a sample of central memory CD4+ T cells from blood. The sequence derives from a man aged 30-40 years with type 1 diabetes. The chain is built from TRBV6-6 and TRBJ2-1; TRBD1 agrees at 9 bases. CDR3 DNA: TGTGCCAGCAGTTCGGACAGGGGAAGGTCCTACAATGAGCAGTTCTTC. Its protein is CASSSDRGRSYNEQFF.